These 22 T cell receptor beta chains share one sample of origin, sequenced in a study of vaccination and CD4 T cells after COVID-19. At the Johns Hopkins FTIC core, DNA taken from cultured CD4+ T cells was sequenced by way of the Oncomine TCR Beta short-read assay. Using its own MiXCR run on the PCR reads, TCRdb lists one record per CDR3 protein. The profile covers some 7,100 distinct CDR3 sequences, with approximately 69% appearing a single time and roughly 15% taken by the ten largest. Antigens for these TCRs are unknown. Treatment noted: roughly 10-day PBMC culture with coronavirus spike peptide pools or control peptides (ViraFEST assay). The source material was CD4+ T cells from blood, cultured in vitro. The receptors stem from a human donor who had recovered from COVID-19.

The chain links TRBV24-1 to TRBJ2-5; tentative D call: TRBD1 (6 bases). Trimming removed 3 bases from V and 7 bases from J, with 14 bases in between. Germline assignment: CDR1 KGHDR and CDR2 SFDVKD. This CDR3 is 14 amino acids long. The DNA for the CDR3 is TGTGCCACCAGTGATCCAACAGGGATACGGACCCAGTACTTC. Residues: CATSDPTGIRTQYF.

This rearrangement joins TRBV28 to TRBJ1-5; D uncertain. V was shortened by 3 bases and J by 3 bases, with 12 bases between the two germline ends. The CDR3 loop spans 15 amino acids. The germline gives CDR1 MDHEN, CDR2 SYDVKM. The CDR3, as DNA: TGTGCCAGCAGTTTTGGAGGCAGTTTCAATCAGCCCCAGCATTTT. Protein product: CASSFGGSFNQPQHF.

The rearrangement links TRBV6-2 or TRBV6-3 to TRBJ2-7; 8 bases are a match to TRBD2. The CDR3 totals 17 residues. From germline, CDR1 is MNHEY and CDR2 SVGEGT. The J segment lost 3 bases and the V segment lost 6 bases, leaving 16 bases of the junction unmatched. The CDR3 sequence is CASSLSGTRSLLYEQYF. The CDR3 nucleotides are TGTGCCAGCAGCCTTTCCGGGACTAGAAGTCTACTCTACGAGCAGTACTTC.

The CDR3 DNA is TGTGCCAGCATTAACCCCCCGCACGGCTACACCTTC. It translates to CASINPPHGYTF. The chain recombines TRBV28 with TRBJ1-2; no clear D gene. The CDR3 has 12 residues. The V end lost 7 bases, the J end lost 8 bases, and 14 bases lay between the germline ends. Germline CDR1 is MDHEN and CDR2 is SYDVKM.

The J gene is TRBJ1-4, the V gene TRBV28; D is possibly TRBD1 (6 bases). The CDR3 has 13 amino acids. Deletions cut 5 bases from V and 4 bases from J, with 8 bases between. The germline gives CDR1 MDHEN, CDR2 SYDVKM. CDR3 bases: TGTGCCAGCAGTACAGGGCTTAATGAAAAACTGTTTTTT. Protein sequence: CASSTGLNEKLFF.

This clonotype was counted a single time. V is TRBV6-1 and J is TRBJ1-2, with D uncertain. This CDR3 is 12 amino acids long. The ends were cut back, 8 bases at V and 8 bases at J, with 15 bases in the middle. Per the germline V gene, CDR1 is MNHNS and CDR2 is SASEGT. CDR3 region: CASGETGPGYTF. The CDR3 nucleotides are TGTGCCAGCGGAGAGACGGGCCCCGGCTACACCTTC.

This chain links TRBV19 with TRBJ2-7; D possibly corresponds to TRBD2 (5 bases). The CDR3 loop spans 15 amino acids. Germline V CDR1 and CDR2: LNHDA, SQIVND (reference sequence). Trimming left V 5 bases short and J 7 bases short, with 21 bases between. The CDR3 protein is CASSLTLAPGWEQYF. CDR3 DNA sequence: TGTGCCAGTAGTCTCACCTTAGCCCCGGGGTGGGAGCAGTACTTC.

The V call is TRBV15, the J call TRBJ2-7; 8 bases line up with TRBD2. The trim removed 3 bases at V and 3 bases at J, leaving 1 base unmatched. The CDR3 has 13 residues. Germline CDR1 LNHNV, CDR2 YYDKDF (reference sequence). The CDR3 loop reads CATSSRGGYEQYF. In nucleotides, the CDR3 is TGTGCCACCAGCAGTCGGGGGGGCTACGAGCAGTACTTC.

A few counts support this clonotype. V and J are TRBV7-9 and TRBJ1-1; no firm D call. This CDR3 region has 15 residues. V gave up 5 bases and J gave up 2 bases, with 15 bases separating them. CDR1 and CDR2 (germline): SEHNR, FQNEAQ (reference sequence). This CDR3 reads CASSLDPWANTEAFF. The CDR3, as DNA: TGTGCCAGCAGCCTTGACCCTTGGGCTAACACTGAAGCTTTCTTT.

The chain has TRBV19 and TRBJ1-2; 9 positions match TRBD1. The germline V gene has CDR1 LNHDA and CDR2 SQIVND (reference sequence). The CDR3 consists of 13 residues. The V and J ends lost 7 bases and 6 bases, in that order; junction bases with no gene match: 6. The CDR3 region has the DNA TGTGCCAGTATGGACAGGGGACGGGATGGCTACACCTTC. Protein product: CASMDRGRDGYTF.

In its sample, this clonotype is large. J is TRBJ1-5 and V is TRBV6-1, with 8 bases identical to TRBD1. The trim removed 2 bases at V and 2 bases at J, leaving 11 bases unmatched. The CDR3 consists of 18 residues. In germline, CDR1 is MNHNS, CDR2 SASEGT. CDR3 in amino acids: CASSERVQGAGGNQPQHF. DNA of the CDR3: TGTGCCAGCAGTGAACGGGTCCAGGGGGCGGGGGGCAATCAGCCCCAGCATTTT.

This chain links TRBV20-1 with TRBJ1-2; D is unresolved. Germline V gene data show CDR1 as DFQATT and CDR2 as SNEGSKA (reference sequence). The CDR3 contains 14 residues. Trimming stripped 3 bases from V and 4 bases from J, with 15 bases between. The CDR3 coding sequence is TGCAGTGCTAGGACCTCCGAGGGAGCCTATGGCTACACCTTC. The encoded protein is CSARTSEGAYGYTF.

The chain is built from TRBV18 and TRBJ1-2, with D unresolved. This CDR3 is 15 amino acids long. Germline lookup yields CDR1 KGHSH and CDR2 LQKENI. V was clipped by 11 bases and J by 0 bases, with 19 bases between them. CDR3 bases: TGTGCCGTGGCCCTGGGAACCCTTGCTAACTATGGCTACACCTTC. Protein sequence: CAVALGTLANYGYTF.

The chain is built from TRBV5-1 and TRBJ1-6, with D unclear. V was shortened by 4 bases and J by 7 bases, with 21 bases between the two germline ends. CDR1 is SGHRS, CDR2 YFSETQ, per germline. This CDR3 is 17 amino acids long. This CDR3 is CASSPTGRNGVNSPLHF. The CDR3 nucleotides are TGCGCCAGCAGCCCTACGGGCCGAAACGGGGTGAATTCACCCCTCCACTTT.

The CDR3 region is CASSSHTEANEKLFF. CDR3 DNA: TGTGCCAGCAGTTCCCACACGGAGGCTAATGAAAAACTGTTTTTT. The chain recombines TRBV6-5 with TRBJ1-4; D is unclear. The CDR3 is made up of 15 amino acids. V shed 4 bases and J shed 3 bases, with 12 bases lying between them. Looked up from germline, CDR1 is MNHEY and CDR2 is SVGAGI.

Written as DNA, the CDR3 is TGTGCCAGCAGTTTAGTAGGGACAGGGGGCGGAAACACCATATATTTT. This encodes CASSLVGTGGGNTIYF. The chain is built from TRBV28 and TRBJ1-3; 12 bases are a match to TRBD1. Per germline, CDR1 MDHEN and CDR2 SYDVKM. V dropped 2 bases and J dropped 4; count of bases not matched to a gene: 3. This CDR3 is 16 amino acids long.

The V and J genes are TRBV7-2 and TRBJ1-2; no clear D gene. The V and J ends lost 1 base and 8 bases respectively, with 11 bases between them. In germline, CDR1 is SGHTA, CDR2 FQGNSA. This CDR3 has 13 residues. The CDR3 region has the DNA TGTGCCAGCAGCTTAGTCGGGGTACAGGGCTACACCTTC. It codes for CASSLVGVQGYTF.

This clonotype was detected only a few times. The V gene is TRBV27, the J gene TRBJ1-5; D may be TRBD1 (6 bases). CDR3 length: 15 amino acids. CDR1 is MNHEY, CDR2 SMNVEV, per germline (reference sequence). Trimming pared 6 bases from V and 3 bases from J, leaving 15 bases between. The CDR3 reads CASSPQTGPNQPQHF. Here the CDR3 DNA reads TGTGCCAGCAGCCCGCAGACAGGACCCAATCAGCCCCAGCATTTT.

The chain couples TRBV7-8 to TRBJ1-1, with D possibly TRBD1 on 5 matching bases. In germline, CDR1 is SGHVS, CDR2 FQNEAQ. CDR3 length: 15 amino acids. V gave up 1 base and J gave up 1 base, with 10 bases separating them. The CDR3 is CASSLVTGANTEAFF. The CDR3 nucleotides read TGTGCCAGCAGCTTAGTAACAGGCGCGAACACTGAAGCTTTCTTT.

This chain connects TRBV19 to TRBJ1-5; D unresolved. The CDR3 sequence is 13 residues long. Trimming shortened V by 3 bases and J by 7 bases, and 10 bases separated the two germline ends. The germline V gene has CDR1 LNHDA and CDR2 SQIVND (reference sequence). CDR3 region: CASSIYGRQPQHF. Here the CDR3 DNA reads TGTGCCAGTAGTATTTATGGTAGGCAGCCCCAGCATTTT.

This sequence joins TRBV19 and TRBJ1-2; D is ambiguous. Germline CDR1 is LNHDA and CDR2 is SQIVND (reference sequence). CDR3 size: 13 residues. Trimming left V 6 bases short and J 1 base short, with 9 bases between. The CDR3 DNA reads as TGTGCCAGTAGGCCGACTTTTAACTATGGCTACACCTTC. Translated, it gives CASRPTFNYGYTF. Filled out from reference TRBV19 and TRBJ1-2, the complete variable domain reads DGGITQSPKYLFRKEGQNVTLSCEQNLNHDAMYWYRQDPGQGLRLIYYSQIVNDFQKGDIAEGYSVSREKKESFPLTVTSAQKNPTAFYLCASRPTFNYGYTFGSGTRLTVV.

This chain uses TRBV7-4 with TRBJ2-7; perhaps TRBD1 as D (5 bases). The CDR3 extends over 12 amino acids. V shed 4 bases and J shed 4 bases, with 8 bases lying between them. Germline V CDR1 and CDR2: SGHVT, SQSDAQ. The CDR3 DNA reads as TGTGCCAGCAGCTGGCCAGGGTACGAGCAGTACTTC. Its translation is CASSWPGYEQYF.